Below, one T cell receptor (beta chain) is given with its context. Its cognate antigen is unknown. This record belongs to a study of CD8+ T cells in alopecia areata. The CDR3 loop spans 15 amino acids. Germline-derived CDR1 and CDR2 are LNHDA and SQIVND (reference sequence). V was shortened by 6 bases and J by 4 bases, with 18 bases between the two germline ends. Broader study findings: The treated group had a single nonresponder, limiting CD8+ expansion-response conclusions. Normal skin's resident alphabeta T cells are also sequenced in scalp samples.

Treatment reported: oral pan-JAK inhibitor, 5-10 mg twice daily. Collected material from alopecia areata patients comprised lesional scalp punch biopsies and peripheral blood. Both CD4+ and CD8+ T cells were separated by sorting PBMCs. RNA extraction was followed by reverse transcription into cDNA, which acted as the sequencing template. The assay was immunoSEQ multiplex PCR, and TCRdb's table has in-frame clones only and misses some. Among fewer than 250,000 clones listed, roughly 60% were seen once. This TCR was sampled from a human donor with alopecia areata. V is TRBV19 and J is TRBJ1-2, with D possibly being TRBD1 (5 bases). Sequenced material: CD4+ T cells sorted from blood, taken at week 24, from a patient treated with tofacitinib. The CDR3 reads CASSQRGRVTYGYTF. DNA for the CDR3: TGTGCCAGTAGCCAACGGGGCAGGGTGACCTATGGCTACACCTTC.